This TCR beta chain was sequenced during a study of cytomegalovirus exposure and HLA in healthy donors (dated by TCRdb to about 2017). Looking at the study overall: An earlier analysis of more than 550 of the donors reported 276 Gb of sequence data and around 100 million unique TCR beta sequences obtained from approximately 180 million T cells. Rather than using new phenotypic data, the later analysis identified candidate immune exposures from TCR beta sequences and from how often those sequences occurred across donors. Typing coverage varied by locus: roughly 620-640 donors for A, B, C, DRB1 and DQB1; some 520 for DQA1; around 610 for DPA1; approximately 450 for DPB1. Using immunosequencing, the study profiled T cell repertoires from fewer than 700 subjects and related those repertoires to cytomegalovirus serostatus. A separate validation cohort of about 110 different subjects was used in addition to the roughly 720-subject first cohort. The study combined high-throughput TCR immunosequencing, statistical association of individual TCRs with disease status, and machine learning to predict cytomegalovirus infection status. HLA typing included class I and class II loci at four-digit resolution. Genome-wide SNP genotypes for about 65% of the 666 donors were used in a later genetic analysis, which treated that subset as a discovery cohort. The study aimed to test whether cataloging public T cell receptors could reveal signatures of past pathogen exposure. Alongside the repertoire data, information on donor age, sex, ethnicity and CMV serostatus was compiled. The genetic ancestry cluster associated with self-reported Caucasian donors included approximately 85% of the 300 to 400 genotyped donors. All discovery cohort repertoires had been generated on a single sequencing platform. Across 300 to 400 genotyped donors of the cohort, an average of roughly 250,000 unique TCR beta nucleotide sequences per donor were sequenced, and about a sixth of those sequences were non-productive. An earlier analysis of 587 of the donors applied high-throughput TCR beta sequencing to assess whether each TCR beta V gene segment acted as functional or pseudogenic. Roughly five DR-DQ haplotypes were treated as single units for association and clustering because of strong linkage in the cohort. An early release that covered about 600 HLA-typed donors contained 300 to 350 gigabases of sequencing data and 80 million or so unique TCR sequences. A later analysis re-analyzed previously published TCR beta repertoires from about 600 donors and added high-resolution HLA genotyping to study TCR occurrence patterns. What the work shows at the level of the full study, not this receptor alone: A later analysis found that HLA-associated TCR beta chains were more clonally expanded and had lower generation probabilities than equally common non-associated chains. According to a later analysis, parvovirus B19, influenza, CMV and Epstein-Barr virus appeared linked to several top co-occurrence clusters. In this cohort, only TCR beta chains were sequenced, and detectable features were limited by the absence of alpha or paired-chain data. In the study, 150 to 200 TCR beta chains were listed as associated with cytomegalovirus. Because counts were too low, fewer than 20 rarely observed V segments, including chromosome 9 orphons, were excluded from the earlier analysis of around 640 of the donors. Across donors, most TCR sequences were observed very rarely, whereas some public TCRs were present in many individuals. In vitro tests confirmed that three of the cytomegalovirus-associated TCR beta chains recognize cytomegalovirus antigens. Cytomegalovirus status was reported to be diagnosed by the classifier with high specificity and sensitivity in both the original and validation cohorts. A later analysis associated about 17,000 TCR beta sequences with specific HLA alleles at a false discovery rate of 0.05. Presence/absence analyses assumed roughly uniform sequencing depth across donors, an assumption that may not hold. Compared with the roughly 710-donor mean, donors in an Asian-associated ancestry cluster had fewer N-insertions in productive TCRs, according to a later genetic analysis. Broadly in line with IMGT annotations, most TCR beta V segments showed up in productive rearrangements about 87% or about 30% of the time in an earlier analysis of several hundred of the donors. Linkage disequilibrium might explain the correlated functional status among segregating V segments, but an unknown experimental factor could not be excluded. When HLA alleles, especially DR and DQ, strongly co-occurred, TCR associations were difficult to assign to individual alleles. Because HLA typing was missing for some donors at each locus, association tests included only the typed subset. The sequencing pipeline was judged likely to have produced a cluster of highly shared sequence variants as a technical artifact. According to a later analysis, most CMV-associated TCR beta chains appeared to be HLA-restricted, and the HLA associations seemed to be driven largely by CMV exposure. A further reported finding was that TCR beta sequences accurately predicted the HLA-A and HLA-B alleles for most subjects in the first cohort. An association between a missense DCLRE1C variant and V-gene and J-gene trimming of TCR beta chains was found in a later genetic analysis and replicated in an independent cohort. In a later analysis, the rate of TCR association differed among HLA loci, with DRB1 alleles having the most associated TCRs and HLA-C alleles having the fewest. The authors suggested that the approach could potentially be generalized to other disease states and immunological phenotypes. Some IMGT-functional V segments, including TRBV6-2 and TRBV6-3, could not be told apart with the 87-base-pair reads, so those segments were excluded. The only immune exposure information available for the cohort was CMV serostatus.

Per the germline V gene, SGDLS is the CDR1 and YYNGEE is the CDR2. From its cysteine to its phenylalanine, the CDR3 spans 17 amino acids. This entry keeps only the CDR3 DNA: 51 bases, framed from base 1. From V the trimming removes 4 bases and from J it removes 2 bases, while the gene matches leave 13 bases of the junction unaccounted for. Library preparation was by the immunoSEQ multiplex PCR assay. The multiplex PCR relied on a mix of 60 forward primers for TCR Vbeta segments and 13 reverse primers for TCR Jbeta segments. The CDR3 region of rearranged TCR beta genes was amplified from genomic DNA with a multiplex PCR assay. On the Illumina HiSeq System, the amplified TCR beta libraries were sequenced as 87-base-pair reads. The paper's processing steps were these. A later analysis counted some 74 million unique TCR beta chains across the 690 or so repertoires, and 9 million to 14 million of these chains were shared by at least two donors. A nearest-neighbor algorithm error-corrected the raw reads and collapsed the reads into unique sequences, merging closely related sequences to remove PCR and sequencing errors. CDR3 sequences were aligned to IMGT reference sequences to assign V, D and J gene segments. For a sequence to be retained, a match of at least six nucleotides was required to both a V gene segment and a J gene segment. A rearrangement was called productive if the CDR3 had no stop codons and remained in frame with V and J, and every other rearrangement was called non-productive. CDR3 was defined by IMGT convention, running from the second conserved V-encoded cysteine to the conserved J-encoded phenylalanine. Sequences without an unambiguous match to a single V gene segment were excluded from the earlier analysis of about 600 of the donors. In an earlier analysis of 587 of the donors, a V segment was called functional when productive rearrangements were above 56.7%, and segregating when the standard deviation between donors exceeded 5%. A statistical classification framework was built for diagnosing cytomegalovirus status from the catalog of TCR beta chain sequences. A later analysis assigned V and J genes by comparing TCR nucleotide sequences with IMGT/GENE-DB human TR gene sequences. The TCRdist pipeline was used in a later analysis to assign CDR3 sequences and most-parsimonious VDJ recombination scenarios. In a later analysis, every TCR beta chain was defined by the combination of its CDR3 amino acid sequence and its V-gene family, and reads without a unique V-gene family were dropped. A later analysis removed 500 to 600 highly shared, low-generation-probability nucleotide sequences to deal with suspected cross-contamination and a sequencing artifact. A later analysis calculated a clonal expansion index for each public chain from normalized within-repertoire ranks of inferred template counts. In a later analysis, generation probabilities were computed using a VDJ recombination model fitted to out-of-frame rearrangements, and the results were checked against IGoR. In a later analysis, hypergeometric tests were used to score TCR-TCR, TCR-HLA and TCR-CMV co-occurrence, with a repertoire-size bias correction applied to TCR pairs. In a later analysis, false discovery rates were estimated by permuting HLA or CMV assignments 20 times. In a later analysis, co-occurring TCRs were grouped using DBSCAN, with TCRdist sequence similarity added in when clustering inside HLA-allele-positive subsets. For co-occurrence clustering, repertoires with fewer than 30,000 or more than 120,000 public chains were excluded, along with roughly 5 repertoires with anomalous nucleotide sharing. TCRdb stores this immuneACCESS table with in-frame sequences only. Part of the clones is absent; in the studies checked, under half of the shortfall reflects unresolved V genes, and no reason is known for the rest. V, J and clone size are taken as reported in that table, and D and trimming were inferred from the DNA itself. The sample has roughly 140,000 clones on record. The top ten constitute roughly 2.7% of the sample.

In total, 600 or so healthy bone marrow donors made up the cohort. At the time of sampling, all cohort members were nominally healthy, though unrecorded immune exposures were likely present. The donor tested CMV seronegative, placing the donor among the 300 to 450 seronegative members of the cohort. A peripheral blood sample was collected from each donor, and TCR beta sequencing was performed on peripheral blood mononuclear cells. Genomic DNA extraction from the blood cell samples was performed with the Qiagen DNeasy Blood Extraction Kit. Note on this clone: Its antigen has not been determined.

The sequencing sample was made of PBMCs. The clonotype was recovered from a man aged 40-55 years in good health and CMV-seronegative. This chain joins TRBV9 to TRBJ1-2; the central 8 bases match TRBD1. The CDR3 loop reads CASSPRDRRSVNYGYTF. At the DNA level, the sequence is TGTGCCAGCAGCCCACGGGACAGGCGGTCCGTCAACTATGGCTACACCTTC.